The rows below give T cell receptor beta chains drawn from one sample of a study of OX40 agonist ivuxolimab in advanced cancers. Produced via immunoSEQ multiplex PCR; TCRdb's table is partial and in-frame only. The sample carries around 71,000 clones, around 83% recorded once. The sample in question was CD4+ or CD8+ T cells sorted from blood, obtained in a trial of the OX40 agonist ivuxolimab. These TCRs come from an adult with an advanced solid tumor such as melanoma, head and neck, liver or kidney cancer. The CDR3 runs from the conserved cysteine through the conserved F or W. A D gene is named only where the DNA matches it firmly.

D: -
J: TRBJ1-1
V: TRBV18
CDR3: CASSTDSMNTEAFF

D: -
J: TRBJ1-4
V: TRBV4-1
CDR3: CASSQDRQENEKLFF

D: -
J: TRBJ1-1
V: TRBV27
CDR3: CASTPLGRGTEAFF

D: -
J: TRBJ1-5
V: TRBV28
CDR3: CAITTGSNQPQHF

D: -
J: TRBJ1-1
V: TRBV6-6
CDR3: CASSSPGPPETFF

D: TRBD1
J: TRBJ1-4
V: TRBV5-1
CDR3: CASSFQGEFNEKLFF

D: TRBD1
J: TRBJ2-6
V: TRBV19
CDR3: CASSREKGAAGANVLTF

D: TRBD1
J: TRBJ2-7
V: TRBV7-2
CDR3: CASSLAGTGGTYEQYF

D: -
J: TRBJ1-4
V: TRBV7-2
CDR3: CASSLAFGSGTGFTDEKLFF

D: TRBD2
J: TRBJ2-7
V: TRBV5-1
CDR3: CASSQLAGTSGFAYEQYF

D: -
J: TRBJ1-5
V: TRBV7-2
CDR3: CASSLGTSYQPQHF

D: TRBD1
J: TRBJ2-7
V: TRBV9
CDR3: CASSVEDRSSYEQYF

D: TRBD2
J: TRBJ2-7
V: TRBV18
CDR3: CASSPGLAYYEQYF

D: -
J: TRBJ2-3
V: TRBV20-1
CDR3: CSARWSDTQYF

D: -
J: TRBJ1-1
V: TRBV6-6
CDR3: CASSYFVASTEAFF

D: TRBD1
J: TRBJ1-1
V: TRBV5-1
CDR3: CASSGRGQGRDEAFF

D: -
J: TRBJ2-1
V: TRBV5-1
CDR3: CASSLSRGNEQFF

D: -
J: TRBJ2-7
V: TRBV19
CDR3: CASSIGGPGEQYF

D: -
J: TRBJ2-1
V: TRBV4-1
CDR3: CASSHPDGSSYNEQFF

D: -
J: TRBJ1-1
V: TRBV7-8
CDR3: CASSPGPNTEAFF

D: -
J: TRBJ2-1
V: TRBV9
CDR3: CASSGVGGSSYNEQFF

D: -
J: TRBJ2-5
V: TRBV7-2
CDR3: CASSLNRGPQETQYF

D: -
J: TRBJ2-1
V: TRBV7-2
CDR3: CASRLLASYNEQFF

D: -
J: TRBJ2-7
V: TRBV30
CDR3: CAWSRAGGLGQYF

D: -
J: TRBJ2-7
V: TRBV6-5
CDR3: CALSYEQYF

D: TRBD2
J: TRBJ2-1
V: TRBV28
CDR3: CASRLSGREVEQFF

D: -
J: TRBJ2-3
V: TRBV6-1
CDR3: CASSEAGTLDTQYF

D: -
J: TRBJ1-4
V: TRBV5-8
CDR3: CASSLAVAAAIEKLFF

D: TRBD1
J: TRBJ2-5
V: TRBV11-3
CDR3: CASSGQGGETQYF

D: -
J: TRBJ2-7
V: TRBV11-2
CDR3: CASSPSGFFYEQYF

D: TRBD2
J: TRBJ2-1
V: TRBV28
CDR3: CASSLLAGLNEQFF

D: TRBD2
J: TRBJ2-1
V: TRBV7-8
CDR3: CASSYRRLADYNEQFF

D: TRBD1
J: TRBJ2-5
V: TRBV2
CDR3: CASSEQGVGTETQYF

D: -
J: TRBJ2-3
V: TRBV5-4
CDR3: CASSQGRVGTDTQYF

D: -
J: TRBJ2-5
V: TRBV9
CDR3: CASSSSGQETQYF

D: -
J: TRBJ1-1
V: TRBV4-1
CDR3: CASSQDEREGTEAFF

D: -
J: TRBJ1-5
V: TRBV11-2
CDR3: CASSLDRSNQPQHF

D: -
J: TRBJ2-2
V: TRBV11-2
CDR3: CASIEGGHRGELFF

D: TRBD1
J: TRBJ1-4
V: TRBV2
CDR3: CASGTGGEKLFF

D: -
J: TRBJ2-2
V: TRBV7-8
CDR3: CASSLVSNGGELFF

D: -
J: TRBJ2-7
V: TRBV27
CDR3: CASSRTGGAYEQYF

D: -
J: TRBJ2-1
V: TRBV29-1
CDR3: CSVDLGKGADEQFF

D: -
J: TRBJ1-5
V: TRBV19
CDR3: CASKIGLSNQPQHF

D: -
J: TRBJ1-1
V: TRBV4-2
CDR3: CASSQEVTANTEAFF

D: TRBD2
J: TRBJ2-5
V: TRBV18
CDR3: CASSPGLAEETQYF

D: -
J: TRBJ1-2
V: TRBV10-1
CDR3: CASSDPEPGTNYGYTF

D: TRBD1
J: TRBJ2-7
V: TRBV6-1
CDR3: CASSTGQDYEQYF

D: -
J: TRBJ2-7
V: TRBV5-1
CDR3: CASSPTRDPAREQYF

D: -
J: TRBJ2-7
V: TRBV10-2
CDR3: CASGRAIIDEQYF

D: -
J: TRBJ1-5
V: TRBV6-5
CDR3: CASRSGLYSNQPQHF

D: -
J: TRBJ1-1
V: TRBV29-1
CDR3: CSAGNTEAFF

D: TRBD1
J: TRBJ1-5
V: TRBV30
CDR3: CAFQGASQNQPQHF

D: TRBD2
J: TRBJ2-2
V: TRBV19
CDR3: CASSRVAGGRTGELFF

D: TRBD1
J: TRBJ2-2
V: TRBV7-6
CDR3: CASSPTGVLDTGELFF